This T cell receptor beta chain was found in a study of OX40 agonist ivuxolimab in advanced cancers. Background on the study: Dose-escalation patients had hepatocellular carcinoma, melanoma, renal cell or head and neck cancer. Regarding the study as a whole: Both CD4+ and CD8+ T cell populations in blood had undergone clonal expansion by week 6 at 0.1 to 3.0 mg/kg. The authors did not determine the antigen specificity of the expanded peripheral T cells.

The table came from immunoSEQ multiplex PCR; TCRdb's copy has only in-frame clones and leaves some out. The sample gives some 71,000 clones, about nine tenths of which show up once; 14% to 15% is in the top ten. With respect to this clone: Its cognate antigen is unknown.

The germline V gene has CDR1 WNHNN and CDR2 SYGVQD (reference sequence). V dropped 6 bases and J dropped 3; count of bases not matched to a gene: 14. The length of the CDR3 is 16 residues. The clonotype comes from an adult with an advanced solid tumor such as melanoma, head and neck, liver or kidney cancer. This chain uses TRBV10-1 with TRBJ2-7, with 7 bases that match TRBD1. Sequenced material: CD4+ or CD8+ T cells sorted from blood, taken in a trial of the OX40 agonist ivuxolimab. The CDR3 spells CASSWGPGTDNYEQYF. DNA of the CDR3: TGCGCCAGCAGCTGGGGACCCGGGACAGACAACTACGAGCAGTACTTC.